A selection of T cell receptor beta chains follows, all from one sample in a study of blood T cell repertoires in COVID-19. Profiling relied on immunoSEQ multiplex PCR, and the TCRdb table lists in-frame clones only, not all of them. The sample comprises some 180,000 clones, just under 85% of which are singletons, and about 2.7% rests with the top ten. The sample comprised peripheral blood. All receptors derive from an elderly woman with COVID-19, enrolled during active disease. Each CDR3 is given with its conserved first and last residue. The D gene is left open where the match is weak. Clone size is not always given. Where it is, it says once, few, many or a class for expanded clones.

TGTGCCAGCGCGCAGGGTATGGTACAGCAGCCCCAGCATTTT	CASAQGMVQQPQHF	.	TRBV2	.	TRBJ1-5
TGTGCCTGGGCCCCCTTACAGGGGGCGCGTTTTGGCTACACCTTC	CAWAPLQGARFGYTF	.	TRBV30	TRBD1	TRBJ1-2
TGCGCCAGCAGCTTGGCCGCTAGCTACAATGAGCAGTTCTTC	CASSLAASYNEQFF	.	TRBV5-1	.	TRBJ2-1
TGTGCCAGCAGTTACTCGGTGGGGGGGCTCTACAATGAGCAGTTCTTC	CASSYSVGGLYNEQFF	.	TRBV6-6	.	TRBJ2-1
TGTGCCAGCAGCGCCAGGACTAGCGGGGGACTAGCCAAAAACATTCAGTACTTC	CASSARTSGGLAKNIQYF	.	TRBV2	TRBD2	TRBJ2-4
TGTGCCAGCAGCCAAGCGGCTAGCGAAACCTACGAGCAGTACTTC	CASSQAASETYEQYF	once	TRBV4-2	.	TRBJ2-7
TGTGCCAGCAGTCCTTGGTTTGCGTCAACAGATACGCAGTATTTT	CASSPWFASTDTQYF	.	TRBV27	.	TRBJ2-3
TGTGCCAGTAGTAAGCCTAGCCGGAGCTCCTACAATGAGCAGTTCTTC	CASSKPSRSSYNEQFF	.	TRBV19	.	TRBJ2-1
TGTGCCAGCATTCGGGGAAACACCATATATTTT	CASIRGNTIYF	.	TRBV6-5	.	TRBJ1-3
TGTGCCAGCAGCTCGGACATGGCCTATGGCTACACCTTC	CASSSDMAYGYTF	.	TRBV5-4	.	TRBJ1-2
TGTGCCAGCTCACCACAGGGGGCTGGGGAGACCCAGTACTTC	CASSPQGAGETQYF	.	TRBV18	TRBD1	TRBJ2-5
TGCAGCGTATTCCAGGTTGACCCTGAAGCTTTCTTT	CSVFQVDPEAFF	.	TRBV29-1	.	TRBJ1-1
TGCGCCAGCAGCCTCATGACAGGGGGCTTCACTGAAGCTTTCTTT	CASSLMTGGFTEAFF	.	TRBV4-1	TRBD1	TRBJ1-1
TGTGCCATCAGTGAGTCGGCGGGGGGGGACAGGCGATACGAGCAGTACTTC	CAISESAGGDRRYEQYF	.	TRBV10-3	.	TRBJ2-7
TGCGCCAGCAGCACCTCCGGACAGGGCTACGAGCAGTACTTC	CASSTSGQGYEQYF	.	TRBV5-1	TRBD1	TRBJ2-7
TGTGCCAGCAGCTCCAAGCCGGGACTAGCGGGAGGATTTACTGCCGACCGGTTCTTC	CASSSKPGLAGGFTADRFF	.	TRBV7-3	TRBD2	TRBJ2-1
TGCGCCAGCAGCCAAGATCTGACATATACTAACTATGGCTACACCTTC	CASSQDLTYTNYGYTF	.	TRBV4-1	.	TRBJ1-2
TGTGCCAGCAGCTTGAACCCGGAGGGCAATCAGCCCCAGCATTTT	CASSLNPEGNQPQHF	.	TRBV5-4	.	TRBJ1-5
TGCGCCAGCAGATCGGCAGGGCTCACTGAAGCTTTCTTT	CASRSAGLTEAFF	few	TRBV5-1	.	TRBJ1-1
TGTGCCAGCAGCTCTGGACAGGGGCCTAGCAATCAGCCCCAGCATTTT	CASSSGQGPSNQPQHF	once	TRBV5-8	TRBD1	TRBJ1-5
.	CASSEVVGGGNTF	.	TRBV2	.	TRBJ1-2
TGTGCCAGTACGGGGAGTCATTACTATGGCTACACCTTC	CASTGSHYYGYTF	.	TRBV19	.	TRBJ1-2
TGCGCCAGCAGTGTCCAGGTTGAGAATGAGCAGTTCTTC	CASSVQVENEQFF	.	TRBV5-1	.	TRBJ2-1
TGTGCCAGCTCACCCAACTACGAGCAGTACTTC	CASSPNYEQYF	many	TRBV18	.	TRBJ2-7
TGTGCCTGGCAAGGACTAGCGGGAGCGAGTGAGCAGTACTTC	CAWQGLAGASEQYF	.	TRBV30	TRBD2	TRBJ2-7
TGTGCCAGCAGCTTTGCGGGACAGGGCTGGTACGAGCAGTACTTC	CASSFAGQGWYEQYF	.	TRBV11-2	TRBD1	TRBJ2-7
TGCAGCGTTGAAGAAAGTACAGGGGGGGACTATGGCTACACCTTC	CSVEESTGGDYGYTF	.	TRBV29-1	TRBD1	TRBJ1-2
TGTGCCAGCAGCTTAGTTTCTTTCAATGAGCAGTTCTTC	CASSLVSFNEQFF	.	TRBV7-2	.	TRBJ2-1
TGTGCCAGCAGCTTAATTGCAGCGGGAGGAGGCACCGGGGAGCTGTTTTTT	CASSLIAAGGGTGELFF	few	TRBV7-3	TRBD2	TRBJ2-2
TGTGCCAGCTCACCACCGAACAGGGGACCCTACAATGAGCAGTTCTTC	CASSPPNRGPYNEQFF	.	TRBV18	TRBD1	TRBJ2-1
TGCGCCAGCAGCCGGGGAGGGGAAGCTTTCTTT	CASSRGGEAFF	.	TRBV4-1	.	TRBJ1-1
TGTGCCAGCTCACTAGGGACAGACGTAACTAATGGCTACACCTTC	CASSLGTDVTNGYTF	.	TRBV18	TRBD1	TRBJ1-2
TGTGCCAGCAGCAGCCGGGACAGGGGGCTAGGTTCACCCCTCCACTTT	CASSSRDRGLGSPLHF	.	TRBV3-1/TRBV3-2	TRBD1	TRBJ1-6
TGTGCCAGCAGTGGGGACAGAAACATTCAGTACTTC	CASSGDRNIQYF	few	TRBV6-2/TRBV6-3	TRBD1	TRBJ2-4
TGTGCCAGCAGCCTAGGGGGGACAGGTATCGGGGAGCTGTTTTTT	CASSLGGTGIGELFF	.	TRBV9	TRBD1	TRBJ2-2
TGCGCCAGCAGCTTGGAAACAGGCACCTACGAGCAGTACTTC	CASSLETGTYEQYF	.	TRBV5-1	.	TRBJ2-7
TGTGCCAGCAGCTCTCGGGACAGGGAGCTTGAAGCTTTCTTT	CASSSRDRELEAFF	.	TRBV7-9	TRBD1	TRBJ1-1
TGTGCCAGCACCGGGGAGTGGGACAATCAGCCCCAGCATTTT	CASTGEWDNQPQHF	.	TRBV2	.	TRBJ1-5
TGCGCCAGCAGCTTGAATGGCGGATTCTATGGCTACACCTTC	CASSLNGGFYGYTF	.	TRBV5-1	.	TRBJ1-2
TGCGCCAGCAGGGGAGCTGAGGGTCAGCCCCAGCATTTT	CASRGAEGQPQHF	few	TRBV5-1	.	TRBJ1-5
TGTGCCAGCTGGACTAGCGGGGGATCCTACGAGCAGTACTTC	CASWTSGGSYEQYF	.	TRBV28	TRBD2	TRBJ2-7
TGCGCCAGCAGCCCCGGACCACTAGCGGGTAAAACCTACGAGCAGTACTTC	CASSPGPLAGKTYEQYF	few	TRBV5-1	TRBD2	TRBJ2-7
TGTGCCAGCAGCTATACTAGCGGGCAAGAGACCCAGTACTTC	CASSYTSGQETQYF	once	TRBV7-2	TRBD2	TRBJ2-5
TGTGCCAGTAGAATGAACGTTATAGCCAATCAGCCCCAGCATTTT	CASRMNVIANQPQHF	.	TRBV19	.	TRBJ1-5
TGCGCCAGCAGCTCACAGGGCGGTTATAGCACTGAAGCTTTCTTT	CASSSQGGYSTEAFF	.	TRBV5-1	.	TRBJ1-1
TGTGCCAGCAGTAAAGACAGAGGCCCGAACACTGAAGCTTTCTTT	CASSKDRGPNTEAFF	.	TRBV7-6	.	TRBJ1-1
TGTGCCAGCAGGCCGGGACTGTGGTATGGCTACACCTTC	CASRPGLWYGYTF	.	TRBV6-5	.	TRBJ1-2
TGTGCCGCAAACAGGGCACGCGACTCTGGGGCCAACGTCCTGACTTTC	CAANRARDSGANVLTF	.	TRBV30	.	TRBJ2-6
TGTGCCAGCAGCAAAGTGAACGGGGTCTCCTACAATGAGCAGTTCTTC	CASSKVNGVSYNEQFF	.	TRBV21-1	.	TRBJ2-1
TGTGCCAGCAGCCGCACAGGGGGCACTGAAGCTTTCTTT	CASSRTGGTEAFF	few	TRBV14	TRBD1	TRBJ1-1
TGTGCCAGCAGTTACAGCGGGACGGCAATTGAAAAACTGTTTTTT	CASSYSGTAIEKLFF	.	TRBV6-5	.	TRBJ1-4
TGTGCCAGCAGCTTGGCCGGCAGGAGGAACTATGGCTACACCTTC	CASSLAGRRNYGYTF	.	TRBV5-8	.	TRBJ1-2
TGTGCCAGCAGGGGGGGGGACAGGGTCTACGAGCAGTACTTC	CASRGGDRVYEQYF	.	TRBV2	TRBD1	TRBJ2-7
TGTGCCAGCTCACCCGGACAGGGGGCGAATGAGCAGTTCTTC	CASSPGQGANEQFF	.	TRBV18	TRBD1	TRBJ2-1
TGTGCCAGCAGCTTGGTGGGGCCTGGCTACACCTTC	CASSLVGPGYTF	.	TRBV5-5	.	TRBJ1-2
TGTGCCTGGAGTGTGGGACAGGCGTCTGAGCAGTACTTC	CAWSVGQASEQYF	.	TRBV30	TRBD1	TRBJ2-7
TGTGCCAGCAGTTACTCGATACTTACAGGGGTTGATACGCAGTATTTT	CASSYSILTGVDTQYF	.	TRBV6-2/TRBV6-3	TRBD1	TRBJ2-3
TGCAGCGGGGAATCAGGGGCAGATACGCAGTATTTT	CSGESGADTQYF	.	TRBV29-1	.	TRBJ2-3
TGCGCCAGCAGTTCCCTGCCGGGACAGGGGGCTTACGAGCAGTACTTC	CASSSLPGQGAYEQYF	.	TRBV5-1	TRBD1	TRBJ2-7
TGTGCCAGTACCGGGACTAGCGGATCCTACGAGCAGTACTTC	CASTGTSGSYEQYF	.	TRBV2	TRBD2	TRBJ2-7